This T cell receptor beta chain appears in the sequencing data of a study of CD8 T cells in Susac syndrome. The V end lost 6 bases, the J end lost 2 bases, and 14 bases lay between the germline ends. This CDR3 is 14 amino acids long. This clonotype was recorded once. The authors reverse transcribed roughly 0.5 to 1 ug RNA with random hexamers. TCRdb re-analysed the immunoSEQ multiplex PCR reads in MiXCR, keeping a single row per CDR3 protein. The sample includes some 58,000 distinct CDR3 sequences, around 93% of them seen just once. Through negative isolation, CD4+ and CD8+ T cells were obtained, while TEMRA cells were enriched using FACS.

The clonotype comes from a human donor with Susac syndrome. Sequencing used CD8+ T cells from PBMCs. The V gene is TRBV12-3 or TRBV12-4, the J gene TRBJ2-7, with a weak D call TRBD1 (5 bases). In nucleotides, the CDR3 is TGTGCCAGCAGGGAGACAGCTACCCCCTACGAGCAGTACTTC. This gives the protein CASRETATPYEQYF.